This record covers a single T cell receptor (beta chain). This sample stems from a study of blood T cell repertoires in COVID-19. Trimming stripped 8 bases from V and 5 bases from J, with 8 bases between. This CDR3 has 11 residues. The data were produced by immunoSEQ multiplex PCR, yet TCRdb's version contains in-frame clones alone and is incomplete. The sample comprises roughly 100,000 clones, 85% to 90% of which are singletons, and over 12% rests with the top ten. Sequenced material: peripheral blood. The V and J genes are TRBV12-3 or TRBV12-4 and TRBJ2-3, with D tentatively TRBD1 (6 bases). This clonotype originated in a man between 45 and 60 years old with acute or convalescent COVID-19. CDR3 sequence (DNA): TGTGCCAGCGGACAGCAAGATACGCAGTATTTT. Protein product: CASGQQDTQYF.